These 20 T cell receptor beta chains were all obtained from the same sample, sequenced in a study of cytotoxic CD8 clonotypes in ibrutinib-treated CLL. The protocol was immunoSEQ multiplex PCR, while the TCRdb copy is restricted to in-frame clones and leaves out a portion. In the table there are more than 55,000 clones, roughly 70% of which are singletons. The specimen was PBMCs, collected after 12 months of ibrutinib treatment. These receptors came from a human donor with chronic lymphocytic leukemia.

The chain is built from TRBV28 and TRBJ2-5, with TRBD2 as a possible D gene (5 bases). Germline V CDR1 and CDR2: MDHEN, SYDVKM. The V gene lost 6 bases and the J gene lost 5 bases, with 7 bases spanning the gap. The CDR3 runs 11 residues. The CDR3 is CASRRVETQYF. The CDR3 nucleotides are TGTGCCAGCAGGCGGGTGGAGACCCAGTACTTC.

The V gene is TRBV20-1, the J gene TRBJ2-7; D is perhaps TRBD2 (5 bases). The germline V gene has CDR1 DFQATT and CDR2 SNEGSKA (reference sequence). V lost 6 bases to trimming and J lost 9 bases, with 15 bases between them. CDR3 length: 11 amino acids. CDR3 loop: CSARTGKGQYF. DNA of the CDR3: TGCAGTGCAAGGACGGGGAAAGGGCAGTACTTC.

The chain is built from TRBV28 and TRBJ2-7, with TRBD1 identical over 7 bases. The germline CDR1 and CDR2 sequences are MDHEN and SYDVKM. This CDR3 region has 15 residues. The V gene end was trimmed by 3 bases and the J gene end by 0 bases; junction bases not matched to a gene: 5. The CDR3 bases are TGTGCCAGCAGTTTCGACAGGGCAATCTCCTACGAGCAGTACTTC. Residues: CASSFDRAISYEQYF.

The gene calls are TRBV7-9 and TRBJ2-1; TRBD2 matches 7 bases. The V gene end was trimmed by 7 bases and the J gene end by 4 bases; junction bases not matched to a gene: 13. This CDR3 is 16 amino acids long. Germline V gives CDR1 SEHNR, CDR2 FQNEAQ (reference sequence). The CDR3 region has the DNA TGTGCCAGCACCCCCTTGCGGGAGACCCATTACAATGAGCAGTTCTTC. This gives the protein CASTPLRETHYNEQFF.

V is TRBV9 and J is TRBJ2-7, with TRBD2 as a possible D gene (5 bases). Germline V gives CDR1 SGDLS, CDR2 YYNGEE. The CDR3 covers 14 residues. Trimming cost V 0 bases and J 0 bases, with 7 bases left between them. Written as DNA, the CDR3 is TGTGCCAGCAGCGTAGTGGGGAGCTCCTACGAGCAGTACTTC. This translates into CASSVVGSSYEQYF.

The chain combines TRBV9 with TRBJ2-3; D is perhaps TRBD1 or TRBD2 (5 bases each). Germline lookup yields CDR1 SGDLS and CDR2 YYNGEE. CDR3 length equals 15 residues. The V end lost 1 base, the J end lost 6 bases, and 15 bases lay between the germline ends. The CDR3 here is CASSVRQGTGDTQYF. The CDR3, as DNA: TGTGCCAGCAGCGTACGTCAAGGGACCGGGGATACGCAGTATTTT.

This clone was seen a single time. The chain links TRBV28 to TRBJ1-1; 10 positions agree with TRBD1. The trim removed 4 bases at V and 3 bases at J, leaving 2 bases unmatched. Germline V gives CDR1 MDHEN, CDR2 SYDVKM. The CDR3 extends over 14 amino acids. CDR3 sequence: CASSSGTGDTEAFF. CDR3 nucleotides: TGTGCCAGCAGTTCGGGGACAGGGGACACTGAAGCTTTCTTT.

The CDR3 loop is CASSVSLLLNTGELFF. Written as DNA, the CDR3 is TGTGCCAGCAGCGTAAGTTTGCTATTGAACACCGGGGAGCTGTTTTTT. The V and J genes are TRBV9 and TRBJ2-2; D gene ambiguous. Germline V CDR1 and CDR2: SGDLS, YYNGEE. The V end was cut by 1 base, the J end by 1 base, with 11 bases between. The CDR3 extends over 16 amino acids.

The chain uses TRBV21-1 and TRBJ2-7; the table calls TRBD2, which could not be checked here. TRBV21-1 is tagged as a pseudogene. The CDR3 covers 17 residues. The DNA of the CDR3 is TGTGCCAGCAGCAAAAGCTGCCGGCTAGCGGGACCTTACGAGCAGTACTTC. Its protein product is CASSKSCRLAGPYEQYF.

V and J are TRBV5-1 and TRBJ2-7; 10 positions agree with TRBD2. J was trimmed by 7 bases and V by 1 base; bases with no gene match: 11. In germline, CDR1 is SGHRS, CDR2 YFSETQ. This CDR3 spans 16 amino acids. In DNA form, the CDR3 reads TGCGCCAGCAGCTTGCAAGTAGGACTAGCGGCGGGTGAGCAGTACTTC. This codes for CASSLQVGLAAGEQYF.

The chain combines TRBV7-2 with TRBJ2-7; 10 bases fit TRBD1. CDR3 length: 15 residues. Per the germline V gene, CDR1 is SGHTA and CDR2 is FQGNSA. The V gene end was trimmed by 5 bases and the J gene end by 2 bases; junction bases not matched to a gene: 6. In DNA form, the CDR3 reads TGTGCCAGCAGCGGAGACAGGGGGCAAACCTACGAGCAGTACTTC. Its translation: CASSGDRGQTYEQYF.

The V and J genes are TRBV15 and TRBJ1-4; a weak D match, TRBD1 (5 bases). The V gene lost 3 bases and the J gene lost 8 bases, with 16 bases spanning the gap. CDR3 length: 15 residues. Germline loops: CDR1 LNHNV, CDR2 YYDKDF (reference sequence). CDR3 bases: TGTGCCACCAGCAGTGGGGGGGGGATCGGGGAAAAACTGTTTTTT. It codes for CATSSGGGIGEKLFF.

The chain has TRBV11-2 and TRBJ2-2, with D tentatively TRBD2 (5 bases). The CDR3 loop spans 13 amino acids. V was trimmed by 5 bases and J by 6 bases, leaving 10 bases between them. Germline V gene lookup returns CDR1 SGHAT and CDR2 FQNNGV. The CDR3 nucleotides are TGTGCCAGCAGCATCCTAGCTGCCGGGGAGCTGTTTTTT. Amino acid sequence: CASSILAAGELFF.

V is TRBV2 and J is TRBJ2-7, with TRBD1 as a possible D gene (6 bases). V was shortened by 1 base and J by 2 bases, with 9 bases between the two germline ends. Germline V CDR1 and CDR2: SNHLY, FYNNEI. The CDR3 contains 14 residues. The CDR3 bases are TGTGCCAGCAGTGAAGGGACAGATCCCTACGAGCAGTACTTC. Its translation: CASSEGTDPYEQYF.

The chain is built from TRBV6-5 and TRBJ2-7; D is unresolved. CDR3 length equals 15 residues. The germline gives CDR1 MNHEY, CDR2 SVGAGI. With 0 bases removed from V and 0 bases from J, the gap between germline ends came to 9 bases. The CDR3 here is CASSYSPDTSYEQYF. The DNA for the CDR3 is TGTGCCAGCAGTTACTCGCCCGATACCTCCTACGAGCAGTACTTC.

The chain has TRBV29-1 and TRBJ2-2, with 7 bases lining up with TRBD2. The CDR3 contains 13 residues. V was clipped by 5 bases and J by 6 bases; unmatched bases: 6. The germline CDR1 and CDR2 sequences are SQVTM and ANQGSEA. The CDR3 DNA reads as TGCAGCGTTTGGACTAGTGGGGCCGGGGAGCTGTTTTTT. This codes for CSVWTSGAGELFF.

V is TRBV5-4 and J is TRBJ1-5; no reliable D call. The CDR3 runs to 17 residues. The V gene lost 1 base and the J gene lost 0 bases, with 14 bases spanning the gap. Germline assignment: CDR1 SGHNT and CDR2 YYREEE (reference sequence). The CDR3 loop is CASSLSSARYSNQPQHF. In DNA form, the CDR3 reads TGTGCCAGCAGCTTGTCAAGCGCCCGGTATAGCAATCAGCCCCAGCATTTT.

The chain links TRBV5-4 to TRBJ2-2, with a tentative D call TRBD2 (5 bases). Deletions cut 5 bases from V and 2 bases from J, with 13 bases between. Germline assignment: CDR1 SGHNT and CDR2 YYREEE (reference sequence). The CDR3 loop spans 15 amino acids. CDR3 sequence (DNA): TGTGCCAGCAGTTGGAGCGGAATTAACACCGGGGAGCTGTTTTTT. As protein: CASSWSGINTGELFF.

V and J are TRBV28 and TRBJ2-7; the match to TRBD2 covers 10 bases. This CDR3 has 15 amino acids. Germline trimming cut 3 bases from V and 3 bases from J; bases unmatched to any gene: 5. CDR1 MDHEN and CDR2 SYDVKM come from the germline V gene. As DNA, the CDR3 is TGTGCCAGCAGTTTGGGACTAGCGTGGGTCTACGAGCAGTACTTC. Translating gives CASSLGLAWVYEQYF.

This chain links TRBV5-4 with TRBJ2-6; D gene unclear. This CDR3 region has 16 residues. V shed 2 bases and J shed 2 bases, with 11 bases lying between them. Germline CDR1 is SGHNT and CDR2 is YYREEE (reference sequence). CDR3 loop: CASSLPTATGANVLTF. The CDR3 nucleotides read TGTGCCAGCAGCTTACCCACAGCCACTGGGGCCAACGTCCTGACTTTC.